This is a list of T cell receptor beta chains from one sample in a study of blood T cells in healthy people across ages. One entry per CDR3 protein, called by TCRdb with MiXCR from the 5' RACE reads. This table has some 1.5 million distinct CDR3 sequences, 28% appearing once. The sequencing sample was made of blood. These TCRs come from a woman aged 30 to 39 in good health. The CDR3 runs from the conserved cysteine through the conserved F or W. D genes are given only for firm matches. Not every row has a clone size; where given, it reads once, few, many or a size class.

size: -; J: TRBJ2-1; V: TRBV7-2; D: -; CDR3: CANSPRRGRGDNEQFF; DNA: TGTGCCAACAGCCCGAGACGGGGGAGAGGGGACAATGAGCAGTTCTTC
size: -; J: TRBJ2-5; V: TRBV7-9; D: -; CDR3: CASSNIPQDQQYF; DNA: TGTGCCAGCAGCAATATCCCCCAAGATCAGCAGTACTTC
size: -; J: TRBJ1-2; V: TRBV28; D: -; CDR3: CASKANYGYTF; DNA: TGTGCCAGCAAAGCTAACTATGGCTACACCTTC
size: -; J: TRBJ2-7; V: TRBV2; D: TRBD1; CDR3: CASSEYGTGVYEQYF; DNA: TGTGCCAGCAGTGAATACGGGACAGGGGTCTACGAGCAGTACTTC
size: -; J: TRBJ1-2; V: TRBV7-2; D: -; CDR3: CASSPGHSTYGYTF; DNA: TGTGCCAGCAGTCCGGGGCATTCCACCTATGGCTACACCTTC
size: once; J: TRBJ2-3; V: TRBV2; D: -; CDR3: CASSIGPPHGTDTQYF; DNA: TGTGCCAGCAGCATCGGGCCGCCCCATGGCACAGATACGCAGTATTTT
size: many; J: TRBJ2-3; V: TRBV4-1; D: -; CDR3: CASSQEGHFTDTQYF; DNA: TGCGCCAGCAGCCAAGAAGGGCACTTCACAGATACGCAGTATTTT
size: few; J: TRBJ2-3; V: TRBV5-1; D: TRBD2; CDR3: CASSSGDTLAGRTDTQYF; DNA: TGCGCCAGCAGCTCCGGGGACACCCTAGCGGGACGGACAGATACGCAGTATTTT
size: -; J: TRBJ2-5; V: TRBV7-9; D: -; CDR3: CASSLGRQLYQETQYF; DNA: TGTGCCAGCAGCTTAGGCCGGCAGCTGTACCAAGAGACCCAGTACTTC
size: -; J: TRBJ2-5; V: TRBV20-1; D: -; CDR3: CSASSGRGPKETQYF; DNA: TGCAGTGCTAGCTCCGGACGGGGACCTAAAGAGACCCAGTACTTC
size: -; J: TRBJ2-7; V: TRBV27; D: -; CDR3: CASISFGPTYEQYF; DNA: TGTGCCAGCATTAGTTTCGGGCCTACCTACGAGCAGTACTTC
size: few; J: TRBJ1-4; V: TRBV5-1; D: -; CDR3: CASSSMDLKEKLFF; DNA: TGCGCCAGCAGCTCGATGGACCTTAAGGAAAAACTGTTTTTT
size: few; J: TRBJ2-1; V: TRBV12-3/TRBV12-4; D: TRBD2; CDR3: CASSMGGEIYNEQFF; DNA: TGTGCCAGCAGTATGGGAGGGGAGATATACAATGAGCAGTTCTTC
size: many; J: TRBJ2-7; V: TRBV5-5; D: -; CDR3: CASSLQGLDEQYF; DNA: TGTGCCAGCAGCTTACAGGGTCTCGACGAGCAGTACTTC
size: -; J: TRBJ2-3; V: TRBV20-1; D: TRBD2; CDR3: CSASYGGSTSTDTQYF; DNA: TGCAGTGCTAGCTACGGCGGGAGCACTAGCACAGATACGCAGTATTTT
size: -; J: TRBJ2-6; V: TRBV9; D: -; CDR3: CASSVERGGSGANVLTF; DNA: TGTGCCAGCAGCGTAGAGAGGGGGGGCTCTGGGGCCAACGTCCTGACTTTC
size: many; J: TRBJ2-1; V: TRBV3-1; D: TRBD2; CDR3: CASSQRGKSGGRFVNEQFF; DNA: TGTGCCAGCAGCCAAAGGGGCAAAAGCGGGGGGAGGTTCGTCAATGAGCAGTTCTTC
size: -; J: TRBJ2-1; V: TRBV7-9; D: TRBD2; CDR3: CASSQTGSGTYNEQFF; DNA: TGTGCCAGCAGCCAAACTGGTAGCGGGACTTACAATGAGCAGTTCTTC
size: -; J: TRBJ2-7; V: TRBV12-3/TRBV12-4; D: TRBD1; CDR3: CASRPGQGPLEQYF; DNA: TGTGCCAGCAGGCCGGGACAGGGGCCCCTCGAGCAGTACTTC
size: -; J: TRBJ1-1; V: TRBV5-1; D: -; CDR3: CASSVRTDRSEAFF; DNA: TGCGCCAGCAGCGTAAGGACCGACCGGAGTGAAGCTTTCTTT
size: -; J: TRBJ1-4; V: TRBV2; D: TRBD1; CDR3: CVSRRDRGNEKLFF; DNA: TGTGTCAGCAGGCGCGACAGGGGAAATGAAAAACTGTTTTTT
size: -; J: TRBJ2-7; V: TRBV3-1; D: -; CDR3: CASSQEVRVLYF; DNA: TGTGCCAGCAGCCAAGAGGTCAGGGTGTTGTACTTC
size: once; J: TRBJ2-7; V: TRBV27; D: TRBD1; CDR3: CASSSGGTGAAGQYF; DNA: TGTGCCAGCAGTTCCGGGGGGACAGGGGCGGCAGGGCAGTACTTC
size: -; J: TRBJ2-7; V: TRBV28; D: -; CDR3: CASTLGGHEQYF; DNA: TGTGCCAGCACACTAGGGGGGCACGAGCAGTACTTC
size: few; J: TRBJ1-1; V: TRBV5-1; D: -; CDR3: CASSTDGQLNTEAFF; DNA: TGCGCCAGCAGCACCGACGGGCAGTTGAACACTGAAGCTTTCTTT
size: many; J: TRBJ2-7; V: TRBV6-2/TRBV6-3; D: TRBD2; CDR3: CASNRGKRENEQYF; DNA: TGTGCCAGCAATCGAGGGAAGCGGGAGAACGAGCAGTACTTC
size: few; J: TRBJ1-6; V: TRBV5-6; D: -; CDR3: CASSLRPSAQFYNSPLHF; DNA: TGTGCCAGCAGCTTGCGCCCATCCGCGCAGTTCTATAATTCACCCCTCCACTTT
size: few; J: TRBJ2-5; V: TRBV4-1; D: -; CDR3: CASSQPSGGLAEETQYF; DNA: TGCGCCAGCAGCCAGCCCTCCGGGGGCCTAGCGGAAGAGACCCAGTACTTC
size: few; J: TRBJ2-3; V: TRBV12-3/TRBV12-4; D: TRBD2; CDR3: CASSLTSGDHSTDTQYF; DNA: TGTGCCAGCAGTTTGACTAGCGGGGATCATAGCACAGATACGCAGTATTTT
size: -; J: TRBJ1-5; V: TRBV12-3/TRBV12-4; D: -; CDR3: CASRPTGQGNQPQHF; DNA: TGTGCCAGCAGGCCCACAGGGCAGGGCAATCAGCCCCAGCATTTT
size: -; J: TRBJ1-6; V: TRBV6-6; D: TRBD1; CDR3: CASSPQGVNSPLHF; DNA: TGTGCCAGCAGTCCTCAGGGGGTTAATTCACCCCTCCACTTT
size: once; J: TRBJ2-7; V: TRBV14; D: -; CDR3: CASSVRWRAAHQYEQYF; DNA: TGTGCCAGCAGCGTTAGATGGCGAGCGGCACACCAGTACGAGCAGTACTTC
size: -; J: TRBJ2-7; V: TRBV5-1; D: -; CDR3: CASRGGALNDEQYF; DNA: TGCGCCAGCAGGGGGGGGGCTTTAAACGATGAGCAGTACTTC
size: -; J: TRBJ2-1; V: TRBV12-3/TRBV12-4; D: TRBD2; CDR3: CASSALAGGPPNNEQFF; DNA: TGTGCCAGCAGTGCCCTAGCGGGAGGGCCCCCTAATAATGAGCAGTTCTTC
size: many; J: TRBJ2-5; V: TRBV7-2; D: -; CDR3: CASSLLAETQYF; DNA: TGTGCCAGCAGCTTACTAGCCGAGACCCAGTACTTC
size: -; J: TRBJ2-1; V: TRBV4-1; D: -; CDR3: CASSQEGRTNEQFF; DNA: TGCGCCAGCAGCCAAGAGGGCAGGACCAATGAGCAGTTCTTC
size: few; J: TRBJ1-1; V: TRBV6-6; D: -; CDR3: CASSYRAGGAFF; DNA: TGTGCCAGCAGTTACAGGGCTGGAGGAGCTTTCTTT
size: -; J: TRBJ1-6; V: TRBV12-3/TRBV12-4; D: TRBD1; CDR3: CASSPNRGSSPLHF; DNA: TGTGCCAGCAGTCCCAACAGGGGTAGTTCACCCCTCCACTTT
size: -; J: TRBJ2-3; V: TRBV5-1; D: -; CDR3: CAGSEGLATDTQYF; DNA: TGCGCCGGGTCCGAGGGACTGGCGACAGATACGCAGTATTTT
size: -; J: TRBJ1-1; V: TRBV7-2; D: -; CDR3: CANSFPGNPEAFF; DNA: TGTGCCAACAGCTTTCCAGGGAACCCTGAAGCTTTCTTT
size: -; J: TRBJ2-7; V: TRBV28; D: -; CDR3: CASSELDRTHEQYF; DNA: TGTGCCAGCAGTGAACTAGACAGGACCCACGAGCAGTACTTC
size: many; J: TRBJ2-7; V: TRBV20-1; D: -; CDR3: CSAGAFDRLSYEQYF; DNA: TGCAGTGCTGGGGCCTTCGACCGCCTCTCCTACGAGCAGTACTTC
size: -; J: TRBJ1-5; V: TRBV19; D: TRBD1; CDR3: CASSSRDRVSNQPQHF; DNA: TGTGCCAGTTCGTCCCGGGACAGGGTAAGCAATCAGCCCCAGCATTTT
size: -; J: TRBJ2-1; V: TRBV28; D: TRBD2; CDR3: CASSRTSGVNNEQFF; DNA: TGTGCCAGCAGCCGGACTAGCGGGGTGAACAATGAGCAGTTCTTC
size: few; J: TRBJ2-7; V: TRBV29-1; D: TRBD1; CDR3: CVGRQGEEQYF; DNA: TGCGTTGGAAGACAGGGCGAGGAGCAGTACTTC